This T cell receptor (beta chain) was profiled in a study of T cells in localized non-small cell lung cancer. About this clone: Its cognate antigen is unknown.

Produced via immunoSEQ multiplex PCR; TCRdb's table is partial and in-frame only. Found here are under 9,500 clones, 92% of them singletons; the top ten hold 6% to 7.5%. General observations from the study: Because researchers sequenced only one region of the tumor, heterogeneity is still possible. Increased T cell density in blood showed an association with longer overall survival.

Germline lookup yields CDR1 MNHNS and CDR2 SASEGT. The CDR3 has 12 residues. The V end was cut by 6 bases, the J end by 3 bases, with 6 bases between. The source of this sequence is a woman aged 35 to 75 with stage I squamous cell lung carcinoma. The sequencing here drew on peripheral blood, taken before any cancer treatment. V usage is TRBV6-1 and J usage is TRBJ1-5; no definite D call. The CDR3 here is CASRAFNQPQHF. The CDR3 DNA is TGTGCCAGCAGGGCCTTCAATCAGCCCCAGCATTTT.